These 17 T cell receptor beta chains were sequenced from one sample in a study of T cell changes during pregnancy in multiple sclerosis (dated by TCRdb to between 2018 and 2021). Library generation was performed with the immunoSEQ multiplex PCR assay. TCRdb's version of the immuneACCESS table is confined to in-frame rearrangements and falls short of the full clone set. An unresolved V gene accounts for under half of the shortfall where checked; the remainder is of unknown origin. The sample yields tens of thousands of clones; 80% to 95% were counted once. The ten largest clonotypes hold 0.45% to 0.6% of the sample. Sequenced here: CD4+ T cells from peripheral blood mononuclear cells, sampled in the third trimester of pregnancy. The receptors originated from a female donor with multiple sclerosis, enrolled in a pregnancy study.

The chain is built from TRBV4-1 and TRBJ2-7; the match to TRBD1 covers 8 bases. The CDR3 runs 16 residues. CDR1 MGHRA and CDR2 YSYEKL come from the germline V gene. Trimming removed 0 bases from V and 4 bases from J; junction bases left unmatched: 8. CDR3 nucleotides: TGCGCCAGCAGCCAAGATGGGCCAGGGGGCTCATACGAGCAGTACTTC. Translated, it gives CASSQDGPGGSYEQYF.

The chain is built from TRBV5-4 and TRBJ1-1; a weak D match, TRBD1 (5 bases). With 4 bases removed from V and 0 bases from J, the gap between germline ends came to 13 bases. The CDR3 consists of 15 residues. The germline V gene encodes CDR1 SGHNT and CDR2 YYREEE (reference sequence). This CDR3 reads CASSLAGRLNTEAFF. CDR3 nucleotides: TGTGCCAGCAGCCTTGCAGGGAGGCTGAACACTGAAGCTTTCTTT.

The chain carries TRBV6-5 and TRBJ1-2, with TRBD1 matching over 12 bases. Trimming removed 4 bases from V and 14 bases from J; junction bases left unmatched: 11. Germline loops: CDR1 MNHEY, CDR2 SVGAGI. The CDR3 contains 14 residues. The CDR3 nucleotides read TGTGCCAGCAGTTTATACGGGACAGGGGGCCGTAATACCTTC. It translates to CASSLYGTGGRNTF.

In this sample, this clone turned up once. The chain joins TRBV10-1 to TRBJ1-6, with 8 bases fitting TRBD1. Germline loops: CDR1 WNHNN, CDR2 SYGVQD (reference sequence). The CDR3 has 13 amino acids. V dropped 6 bases and J dropped 10; count of bases not matched to a gene: 5. The CDR3 DNA is TGCGCCAGCAGACAGGGGGTAGAGTCACCCCTCCACTTT. It is translated as CASRQGVESPLHF.

This clone was detected a few times. The chain links TRBV18 to TRBJ2-1; the match to TRBD2 covers 9 bases. V was clipped by 3 bases and J by 0 bases; unmatched bases: 6. The CDR3 consists of 17 residues. CDR1 is KGHSH, CDR2 LQKENI, per germline. CDR3 protein: CASSPGLALRSYNEQFF. DNA for the CDR3: TGTGCCAGCTCACCCGGACTAGCGCTACGCTCCTACAATGAGCAGTTCTTC.

J is TRBJ2-3 and V is TRBV6-6, with D possibly TRBD2 on 5 matching bases. The CDR3 has 14 residues. Germline CDR1 reads MNHNY; CDR2 reads SVGAGI (reference sequence). V gave up 11 bases and J gave up 0 bases, with 15 bases separating them. CDR3 sequence reads: CASESGFSTDTQYF. CDR3 nucleotide sequence: TGTGCCTCCGAGTCGGGGTTTAGCACAGATACGCAGTATTTT.

This clone is a singleton in its sample. The chain combines TRBV29-1 with TRBJ2-1; D might be TRBD1 (6 bases). The germline CDR1 and CDR2 sequences are SQVTM and ANQGSEA. The V end lost 7 bases, the J end lost 5 bases, and 15 bases lay between the germline ends. The CDR3 extends over 13 amino acids. The CDR3 nucleotides read TGCAGCGGTCTCCCAGGACAGAACAATGAGCAGTTCTTC. This sequence encodes CSGLPGQNNEQFF.

To note about this clone: Other DNA sequences in the sample encode the same CDR3. This chain uses TRBV9 with TRBJ2-1; 7 bases map to TRBD1. Germline loops: CDR1 SGDLS, CDR2 YYNGEE. CDR3 length: 16 residues. V lost 4 bases and J lost 2; bases outside the gene matches: 9. The chain's CDR3 is CASSPGQVHTYNEQFF. CDR3 in DNA: TGTGCCAGCAGCCCTGGACAGGTTCATACCTACAATGAGCAGTTCTTC. Full variable domain (outside the CDR3, taken from reference TRBV9 and TRBJ2-1): DSGVTQTPKHLITATGQRVTLRCSPRSGDLSVYWYQQSLDQGLQFLIQYYNGEERAKGNILERFSAQQFPDLHSELNLSSLELGDSALYFCASSPGQVHTYNEQFFGPGTRLTVL.

This clone was detected only once. The chain recombines TRBV18 with TRBJ2-7; possibly TRBD2 for D (6 bases). The CDR3 has 15 amino acids. CDR1 is KGHSH, CDR2 LQKENI, per germline. Between the trimmed V and J ends, which lost 0 bases and 0 bases, there was a span of 9 bases. The CDR3 region is CASSPPLGSSYEQYF. DNA for the CDR3: TGTGCCAGCTCACCACCGCTCGGGAGCTCCTACGAGCAGTACTTC.

In its sample, this clone was seen once. The chain employs TRBV27 and TRBJ2-7; D is perhaps TRBD1 (5 bases). V lost 0 bases, J lost 3 bases, and 6 bases lay in between. The CDR3 has 13 amino acids. Germline V gives CDR1 MNHEY, CDR2 SMNVEV (reference sequence). This chain's CDR3 is CASSLSTDYEQYF. The CDR3 DNA reads as TGTGCCAGCAGTTTATCGACAGACTACGAGCAGTACTTC.

V usage is TRBV11-2 and J usage is TRBJ1-2; no definite D call. Germline CDR1 is SGHAT and CDR2 is FQNNGV. The CDR3 runs to 13 residues. Trimming cost V 2 bases and J 8 bases, with 12 bases left between them. CDR3 bases: TGTGCCAGCAGCTTAAGCGGTCGACAAGGCTACACCTTC. Amino acids: CASSLSGRQGYTF.

The rearrangement joins TRBV11-2 to TRBJ2-5; weak D call: TRBD2 (6 bases). The V gene lost 1 base and the J gene lost 2 bases, with 14 bases spanning the gap. The CDR3 consists of 16 residues. Germline CDR1 is SGHAT and CDR2 is FQNNGV. The CDR3 is CASSLGLGGGQETQYF. CDR3 nucleotide sequence: TGTGCCAGCAGCTTAGGTCTAGGTGGGGGGCAAGAGACCCAGTACTTC.

The rearrangement joins TRBV18 to TRBJ1-1; 7 bases agree with TRBD1. V shed 2 bases and J 3 bases; nucleotides not matched to a gene: 3. CDR3 length: 14 amino acids. Germline V gene lookup returns CDR1 KGHSH and CDR2 LQKENI. CDR3 region: CASSPSTGDTEAFF. Written as DNA, the CDR3 is TGTGCCAGCTCACCAAGTACAGGGGACACTGAAGCTTTCTTT. Variable domain in full (rest from reference TRBV18 and TRBJ1-1): NAGVMQNPRHLVRRRGQEARLRCSPMKGHSHVYWYRQLPEEGLKFMVYLQKENIIDESGMPKERFSAEFPKEGPSILRIQQVVRGDSAAYFCASSPSTGDTEAFFGQGTRLTVV.

In this sample, this clone turned up once. V is TRBV9 and J is TRBJ1-6; 9 bases map to TRBD1. Germline CDR1 is SGDLS and CDR2 is YYNGEE. The ends lost 4 bases at V and 7 bases at J; junction bases unmatched: 6. The length of the CDR3 is 15 residues. CDR3 region: CASSSQTGGNSPLHF. For the CDR3, the DNA is TGTGCCAGCAGCTCACAGACAGGGGGGAATTCACCCCTCCACTTT.

This clone came up once. The rearrangement joins TRBV9 to TRBJ2-1; maybe TRBD2 (6 bases). The germline CDR1 and CDR2 sequences are SGDLS and YYNGEE. V was pared by 2 bases and J by 4 bases, with 16 bases between. The CDR3 has 16 amino acids. The CDR3 coding sequence is TGTGCCAGCAGCGTCGGAGGAGGGGAAGGTTACAATGAGCAGTTCTTC. This translates into CASSVGGGEGYNEQFF.

The chain links TRBV19 to TRBJ2-1; unclear D gene. Germline V gene sequence: CDR1 LNHDA, CDR2 SQIVND (reference sequence). V shed 5 bases and J shed 3 bases, with 20 bases lying between them. CDR3 size: 17 residues. CDR3 in DNA: TGTGCCAGTAGTCCGATCCTAGAAGCGTTCAGCTACAATGAGCAGTTCTTC. Its translation: CASSPILEAFSYNEQFF.

This chain uses TRBV7-3 with TRBJ1-6, with a tentative D call TRBD1 (6 bases). Looked up from germline, CDR1 is SGHTA and CDR2 is FQGTGA. The V gene lost 0 bases and the J gene lost 5 bases, with 8 bases spanning the gap. The CDR3 extends over 15 amino acids. As DNA, the CDR3 is TGTGCCAGCAGCTTAACCGGACAGAATAATTCACCCCTCCACTTT. It yields the protein CASSLTGQNNSPLHF.